The entry below describes one TCR beta chain. Its specificity is not known. The sample is drawn from a study of OX40 agonist ivuxolimab in advanced cancers. At the level of the study: Clinicians treated patients with ivuxolimab, an agonistic anti-OX40 (CD134) antibody. Recorded diagnoses for dose-escalation patients were hepatocellular carcinoma, melanoma, renal cell or head and neck cancer.

The V and J ends lost 2 bases and 5 bases respectively, with 8 bases between them. Germline CDR1 reads SGHNT; CDR2 reads YYREEE (reference sequence). The CDR3 runs 12 residues. Using immunoSEQ multiplex PCR, the repertoire was profiled, and TCRdb retains in-frame clones only, with some absent. The table includes approximately 60,000 clones, around four fifths detected once. Study-wide findings and caveats: Clonal expansion was seen in CD4+ and CD8+ blood T cells by week 6 at 0.1 to 3.0 mg/kg. CD8+ T cells were the subset that, on average, had more expanded clones than CD4+.

The TCR originated in an adult with an advanced solid tumor such as melanoma, head and neck, liver or kidney cancer. This material consisted of CD4+ or CD8+ T cells sorted from blood, taken in a trial of the OX40 agonist ivuxolimab. The chain combines TRBV5-4 with TRBJ2-7; unclear D gene. This CDR3 reads CASSFPSHEQYF. CDR3 nucleotides: TGTGCCAGCAGCTTTCCGAGTCACGAGCAGTACTTC. The full variable domain, in which reference TRBV5-4 and TRBJ2-7 provide the parts outside the CDR3, is ETGVTQSPTHLIKTRGQQVTLRCSSQSGHNTVSWYQQALGQGPQFIFQYYREEENGRGNFPPRFSGLQFPNYSSELNVNALELDDSALYLCASSFPSHEQYFGPGTRLTVT.